Listed here are 30 T cell receptor beta chains from one sample, sequenced in a study of beta chain features in type 1 diabetes. Since all of the isolated RNA was reverse transcribed, expressed TCRB transcripts were what got sequenced. The method was immunoSEQ multiplex PCR; TCRdb's version includes in-frame clones alone and lacks a portion of them. The profile shows around 300,000 clones, more than 9.5% of them singletons. Source material: naive CD4+ T cells from blood. The origin of the receptors is a woman in her 30s in good health.

The count of this clone is one. CDR3 sequence reads: CASSPGGNEQFF. CDR3 coding DNA: TGTGCCAGCAGCCCAGGGGGGAATGAGCAGTTCTTC. The chain couples TRBV7-2 to TRBJ2-1, with a possible D match to TRBD1 (7 bases). V dropped 5 bases and J dropped 7 bases, with 9 bases sitting between them. The CDR3 is 12 amino acids. Germline CDR1 and CDR2: SGHTA and FQGNSA.

The V and J genes are TRBV6-5 and TRBJ1-2, with TRBD1 identical over 8 bases. The CDR3 length is 15 residues. Germline lookup yields CDR1 MNHEY and CDR2 SVGAGI. V gave up 6 bases and J gave up 8 bases; unmatched junction bases: 14. The CDR3 sequence: CASRDDRGLAGGYTF. CDR3 sequence (DNA): TGTGCCAGCAGGGACGACAGGGGCCTCGCAGGGGGCTACACCTTC.

The chain employs TRBV19 and TRBJ1-1, with 7 bases matching TRBD1. V was clipped by 4 bases and J by 0 bases; unmatched bases: 8. Germline values: CDR1 LNHDA, CDR2 SQIVND (reference sequence). The CDR3 totals 16 residues. In DNA, the CDR3 is TGTGCCAGTAGTACGGACAGGTGGGGGGTGAACACTGAAGCTTTCTTT. This gives the protein CASSTDRWGVNTEAFF.

The sample holds a few counts of this clone. The CDR3, as DNA: TGCGCCAGCAGCAGAACGGACAGGGAAGTCTACGAGCAGTACTTC. Amino acids: CASSRTDREVYEQYF. The chain couples TRBV4-3 to TRBJ2-7; TRBD1 aligns across 8 bases. J lost 3 bases, V lost 5 bases, and 9 bases had no gene match. The CDR3 is 15 residues long. The germline V gene encodes CDR1 LGHNA and CDR2 YSLEER.

This clone showed up just a few times. The gene calls are TRBV5-1 and TRBJ1-2, with D possibly TRBD1 on 5 matching bases. This CDR3 contains 14 residues. Germline V gene lookup returns CDR1 SGHRS and CDR2 YFSETQ. V gave up 2 bases and J gave up 2 bases, with 10 bases separating them. DNA for the CDR3: TGCGCCAGCAGCTTCGTTTCAGGGAACTATGGCTACACCTTC. Translating gives CASSFVSGNYGYTF.

This clone was detected only a few times. The chain combines TRBV6-5 with TRBJ2-6; D unresolved. Germline V gives CDR1 MNHEY, CDR2 SVGAGI. The CDR3 has 15 amino acids. Trimming cost V 0 bases and J 2 bases, with 5 bases left between them. The CDR3 DNA is TGTGCCAGCAGTTACTCTTCTCCTGGGGCCAACGTCCTGACTTTC. As protein: CASSYSSPGANVLTF.

The chain has TRBV27 and TRBJ2-3; tentatively, D is TRBD2 (5 bases). Between the trimmed V and J ends, which lost 7 bases and 0 bases, there was a span of 17 bases. The CDR3 has 16 residues. Germline V lookup: CDR1 MNHEY, CDR2 SMNVEV (reference sequence). The CDR3 nucleotides read TGTGCCAGCACCATCCGGAGCGGTTCTAGCACAGATACGCAGTATTTT. Its translation is CASTIRSGSSTDTQYF.

This clone was recorded a few times. The chain carries TRBV9 and TRBJ2-3, with TRBD2 identical over 10 bases. Germline loops: CDR1 SGDLS, CDR2 YYNGEE. The trim removed 0 bases at V and 0 bases at J, leaving 16 bases unmatched. The CDR3 loop spans 21 amino acids. The CDR3 region has the DNA TGTGCCAGCAGCGTAGCTTCCAAAAGCGGGAGGGCCCTCTTTAGCACAGATACGCAGTATTTT. As protein: CASSVASKSGRALFSTDTQYF.

This clone has a handful of counts. The V gene is TRBV19, the J gene TRBJ2-2; 7 positions match TRBD1. Germline V gene data show CDR1 as LNHDA and CDR2 as SQIVND (reference sequence). CDR3 length equals 15 residues. V gave up 8 bases and J gave up 2 bases; unmatched junction bases: 8. The CDR3, as DNA: TGTGCCAGTTACCGACAGGGAAAAAACACCGGGGAGCTGTTTTTT. It is translated as CASYRQGKNTGELFF. Full variable domain (outside the CDR3, taken from reference TRBV19 and TRBJ2-2): DGGITQSPKYLFRKEGQNVTLSCEQNLNHDAMYWYRQDPGQGLRLIYYSQIVNDFQKGDIAEGYSVSREKKESFPLTVTSAQKNPTAFYLCASYRQGKNTGELFFGEGSRLTVL.

The chain has TRBV29-1 and TRBJ2-7, with D possibly TRBD2 on 6 matching bases. The germline V gene has CDR1 SQVTM and CDR2 ANQGSEA. The V end lost 5 bases, the J end lost 0 bases, and 17 bases lay between the germline ends. CDR3 length: 15 residues. The CDR3 protein is CSVIKSAGSSYEQYF. CDR3 DNA: TGCAGCGTTATAAAGTCTGCGGGGTCCTCCTACGAGCAGTACTTC.

This clone was observed a few times. The V gene is TRBV14, the J gene TRBJ2-1; TRBD1 is a possible D gene (6 bases). CDR1 and CDR2 (germline): SGHDN, FVKESK. Deletions cut 4 bases from V and 2 bases from J, with 18 bases between. The CDR3 has 17 residues. CDR3 loop: CASSPWVWGRAYNEQFF. For the CDR3, the DNA is TGTGCCAGCAGCCCCTGGGTGTGGGGGCGGGCCTACAATGAGCAGTTCTTC.

This clone was picked up a small number of times. The rearrangement joins TRBV4-1 to TRBJ2-1, with 12 bases fitting TRBD2. Germline V gives CDR1 MGHRA, CDR2 YSYEKL. This CDR3 spans 16 amino acids. V was pared by 0 bases and J by 7 bases, with 4 bases of the junction left unmatched. The CDR3 loop is CASSQERLAGVNEQFF. The CDR3 DNA reads TGCGCCAGCAGCCAAGAACGACTAGCGGGAGTTAATGAGCAGTTCTTC.

This sequence joins TRBV21-1 and TRBJ2-3; TRBD2 reflects the table's D call only, with no check against the DNA. TRBV21-1 is deemed a pseudogene. There are 16 residues in the CDR3. DNA of the CDR3: TGTGCCAGCAGCAATTTCGAGCCAACTTGCACAGATACGCAGTATTTT. As protein: CASSNFEPTCTDTQYF.

V gene TRBV6-5 combines with J gene TRBJ2-1; a possible D gene is TRBD2 (6 bases). Germline V gives CDR1 MNHEY, CDR2 SVGAGI. The CDR3 runs 13 residues. The V end was cut by 5 bases, the J end by 4 bases, with 9 bases between. CDR3 sequence: CASSRDSYNEQFF. DNA for the CDR3: TGTGCCAGCAGTCGGGACTCGTACAATGAGCAGTTCTTC.

There are a few counts of this clone. This sample also contains other DNA sequences that code for the same CDR3. The chain is built from TRBV6-5 and TRBJ2-7, with D perhaps TRBD2 (5 bases). The V gene lost 0 bases and the J gene lost 0 bases, with 12 bases spanning the gap. The CDR3 sequence is 16 residues long. Germline lookup yields CDR1 MNHEY and CDR2 SVGAGI. The CDR3 region is CASSYSTSGSSYEQYF. The CDR3 DNA follows: TGTGCCAGCAGTTACTCTACTAGTGGTAGCTCCTACGAGCAGTACTTC.

A few counts support this clone. V and J are TRBV7-9 and TRBJ2-5, with 9 positions matching TRBD1. CDR3 size: 15 residues. Germline loops: CDR1 SEHNR, CDR2 FQNEAQ (reference sequence). V shed 5 bases and J 5 bases; nucleotides not matched to a gene: 9. Here the CDR3 DNA reads TGTGCCAGCAGCCTAAGGACAGGGGTCGGGGAGACCCAGTACTTC. Translated: CASSLRTGVGETQYF.

The genes are TRBV9 and TRBJ2-1; TRBD2 aligns across 8 bases. Trimming took 2 bases from V and 7 from J; bases not matched to a gene: 5. Germline values: CDR1 SGDLS, CDR2 YYNGEE. The CDR3 is 14 amino acids. The CDR3 DNA is TGTGCCAGCAGCGTTACAGCGGGAGTGAATGAGCAGTTCTTC. Its translation: CASSVTAGVNEQFF.

The chain recombines TRBV6-6 with TRBJ2-5; D possibly corresponds to TRBD2 (5 bases). Trimming took off 1 base at V and 2 bases at J, with 8 bases between the two ends. Germline CDR1 and CDR2: MNHNY and SVGAGI (reference sequence). CDR3 length: 14 residues. CDR3: CASSYLTGQETQYF. As DNA, the CDR3 is TGTGCCAGCAGTTACTTGACGGGGCAAGAGACCCAGTACTTC.

This clone was seen a handful of times. Other DNA sequences from this sample encode an identical CDR3 as well. V is TRBV5-1 and J is TRBJ2-2; D perhaps matches TRBD2 (5 bases). The V and J ends lost 4 bases and 3 bases respectively, with 10 bases between them. There are 14 residues in the CDR3. Per germline, CDR1 SGHRS and CDR2 YFSETQ. Here the CDR3 DNA reads TGCGCCAGCAGCCGAACCGGGGACACCGGGGAGCTGTTTTTT. It is translated as CASSRTGDTGELFF.

The CDR3 is CASSGGLAGDTQYF. CDR3 sequence (DNA): TGTGCCAGCAGTGGCGGGCTAGCGGGAGATACGCAGTATTTT. The rearrangement joins TRBV27 to TRBJ2-3, with 8 nucleotides matching TRBD2. CDR1 MNHEY and CDR2 SMNVEV come from the germline V gene (reference sequence). With V trimmed by 5 bases and J by 5 bases, 6 bases remained unmatched. There are 14 residues in the CDR3.

The V gene is TRBV7-2, the J gene TRBJ1-3; 12 bases map to TRBD1. This CDR3 contains 14 residues. Germline CDR1 and CDR2: SGHTA and FQGNSA. V lost 8 bases and J lost 4; bases outside the gene matches: 3. The CDR3 sequence is CASRDRGPGNTIYF. As DNA, the CDR3 is TGTGCCAGCCGGGACAGGGGGCCAGGAAACACCATATATTTT.

The chain carries TRBV29-1 and TRBJ2-5; possible D gene TRBD2, 5 bases. This CDR3 is 12 amino acids long. V shed 8 bases and J shed 0 bases, with 10 bases lying between them. Germline CDR1 reads SQVTM; CDR2 reads ANQGSEA. The CDR3 loop reads CSLAEDQETQYF. CDR3 nucleotide sequence: TGCAGCCTCGCGGAGGACCAAGAGACCCAGTACTTC.

This clone has more than one count but fewer than ten. The chain has TRBV5-4 and TRBJ2-3; 10 nucleotides agree with TRBD2. The CDR3 runs to 17 residues. The V gene's germline CDR1 is SGHNT and CDR2 YYREEE (reference sequence). J gave up 3 bases and V 7 bases, and 14 bases lay outside the gene matches. The CDR3: CASGLDTSGVGTDTQYF. DNA of the CDR3: TGTGCCAGCGGATTAGATACTAGCGGGGTAGGAACAGATACGCAGTATTTT.

The sample holds a few counts of this clone. CDR3 coding DNA: TGTGCCAGCAGTTACGGACTAGCGGGACCGAATGAGCAGTTCTTC. Its protein is CASSYGLAGPNEQFF. This chain joins TRBV6-6 and TRBJ2-1; 12 bases fit TRBD2. The J segment lost 7 bases and the V segment lost 2 bases, leaving 3 bases of the junction unmatched. Per germline, CDR1 MNHNY and CDR2 SVGAGI (reference sequence). The CDR3 length is 15 residues.

This clone was found a few times. The chain employs TRBV7-9 and TRBJ2-1, with 7 bases lining up with TRBD2. V dropped 1 base and J dropped 6; count of bases not matched to a gene: 6. This CDR3 is 15 amino acids long. Germline CDR1 is SEHNR and CDR2 is FQNEAQ (reference sequence). The chain's CDR3 is CASSLGASGTNEQFF. CDR3 nucleotide sequence: TGTGCCAGCAGCTTAGGGGCTAGCGGAACCAATGAGCAGTTCTTC.

CDR3 protein: CAGRDRGNYGYTF. The DNA of the CDR3 is TGTGCCGGCCGGGACAGGGGGAACTATGGCTACACCTTC. The V call is TRBV2, the J call TRBJ1-2; 11 positions agree with TRBD1. The germline CDR1 and CDR2 sequences are SNHLY and FYNNEI. V lost 11 bases and J lost 2; bases outside the gene matches: 4. The CDR3 totals 13 residues.

This clone has more than one count but fewer than ten. DNA of the CDR3: TGTGCCAGCAGTCCCGGGTCCCGCGAGCAGTACTTC. Its translation is CASSPGSREQYF. The chain employs TRBV28 and TRBJ2-7; D not certain. The CDR3 sequence is 12 residues long. With 5 bases removed from V and 6 bases from J, the gap between germline ends came to 11 bases. The germline V gene has CDR1 MDHEN and CDR2 SYDVKM.

This sequence joins TRBV7-2 and TRBJ2-5; 10 bases map to TRBD2. The J segment lost 2 bases and the V segment lost 5 bases, leaving 5 bases of the junction unmatched. The CDR3 has 15 residues. Germline V gene lookup returns CDR1 SGHTA and CDR2 FQGNSA. The CDR3 nucleotides are TGTGCCAGCAGCCCCCAACTAGCGGGACAAGAGACCCAGTACTTC. Translated: CASSPQLAGQETQYF.

This clone was counted a few times. The chain joins TRBV18 to TRBJ1-2; D unclear. The CDR3 spans 12 residues. The V and J ends lost 5 bases and 6 bases respectively, with 10 bases between them. Germline V CDR1 and CDR2: KGHSH, LQKENI. CDR3 nucleotide sequence: TGTGCCAGCTCAGAGAATCCGGATGGCTACACCTTC. Translation: CASSENPDGYTF.

This chain uses TRBV5-4 with TRBJ1-4; 7 bases line up with TRBD1. CDR3 length: 15 residues. With V trimmed by 1 base and J by 7 bases, 7 bases remained unmatched. Germline values: CDR1 SGHNT, CDR2 YYREEE (reference sequence). CDR3 sequence (DNA): TGTGCCAGCAGCTTGCGGCAGGGGGTTCGTGAAAAACTGTTTTTT. Its translation is CASSLRQGVREKLFF. The full variable domain, its missing parts supplied by reference TRBV5-4 and TRBJ1-4, is ETGVTQSPTHLIKTRGQQVTLRCSSQSGHNTVSWYQQALGQGPQFIFQYYREEENGRGNFPPRFSGLQFPNYSSELNVNALELDDSALYLCASSLRQGVREKLFFGSGTQLSVL.